Listed here are 12 T cell receptor beta chains from one sample, sequenced in a study of shared clonotypes between healthy human individuals. Data came from immunoSEQ multiplex PCR; TCRdb stores just in-frame clones and leaves some out. The table includes approximately 2,000,000 clones, over 85% detected once. As defined, naive CD8 cells were CD45RO-negative and positively selected for CCR7, with terminally differentiated effector memory CD45RA+ cells excluded. The sequencing input was naive CD8+ T cells from PBMCs. The origin of the receptors is a man aged 18 to 29 in good health. Some clones in this sample may be carry-over from other donors' samples.

V usage is TRBV27 and J usage is TRBJ2-1; perhaps D is TRBD1 or TRBD2 (5 bases each). From germline, CDR1 is MNHEY and CDR2 SMNVEV (reference sequence). The CDR3 has 14 amino acids. V was shortened by 4 bases and J by 7 bases, with 14 bases between the two germline ends. The CDR3 DNA sequence: TGTGCCAGCAGTTCCCTGGGGGATAGGAATGAGCAGTTCTTC. This translates into CASSSLGDRNEQFF.

This clone was seen a single time. This sequence joins TRBV28 and TRBJ2-4; a possible D gene is TRBD1 (5 bases). CDR3 size: 13 residues. Trimming took off 6 bases at V and 7 bases at J, with 13 bases between the two ends. Germline-derived CDR1 and CDR2 are MDHEN and SYDVKM. Written as DNA, the CDR3 is TGTGCCAGCAGCCCAGGGCCAGCGAACATTCAGTACTTC. Translated, it gives CASSPGPANIQYF.

This rearrangement joins TRBV4-1 to TRBJ2-7; D remains ambiguous. Germline assignment: CDR1 MGHRA and CDR2 YSYEKL. Trimming pared 0 bases from V and 7 bases from J, leaving 7 bases between. The CDR3 extends over 12 amino acids. The CDR3 nucleotides are TGCGCCAGCAGCCAAGATCGGTGGGAGCAGTACTTC. Its protein product is CASSQDRWEQYF.

V is TRBV9 and J is TRBJ1-4; TRBD1 might be the D (6 bases). The CDR3 length is 15 residues. The V and J ends lost 3 bases and 4 bases respectively, with 13 bases between them. Germline-derived CDR1 and CDR2 are SGDLS and YYNGEE. The chain's CDR3 is CASSDQGRVNEKLFF. The CDR3 bases are TGTGCCAGCAGCGACCAGGGGAGAGTTAATGAAAAACTGTTTTTT.

The V call is TRBV2, the J call TRBJ2-4, with TRBD2 as a possible D gene (5 bases). The germline V gene has CDR1 SNHLY and CDR2 FYNNEI. The CDR3 is 15 residues long. V was shortened by 3 bases and J by 0 bases, with 9 bases between the two germline ends. The CDR3 sequence: CASSERGLAKNIQYF. CDR3 nucleotides: TGTGCCAGCAGTGAGAGAGGGTTAGCCAAAAACATTCAGTACTTC.

The chain has TRBV5-1 and TRBJ2-1; TRBD2 matches at 12 bases. The CDR3 is 15 amino acids. Germline-derived CDR1 and CDR2 are SGHRS and YFSETQ. V shed 5 bases, J shed 7 bases, and the junction held 7 bases outside the gene matches. The CDR3 nucleotides are TGCGCCAGCAGTTACGGACTAGCGGGAATGAATGAGCAGTTCTTC. It encodes CASSYGLAGMNEQFF.

This chain connects TRBV11-2 to TRBJ2-7, with D perhaps TRBD1 or TRBD2 (6 bases each). V lost 2 bases and J lost 6, with 14 bases in between. From germline, CDR1 is SGHAT and CDR2 FQNNGV. The CDR3 loop spans 14 amino acids. CDR3 coding DNA: TGTGCCAGCAGCTTACGTGGGGGGCATGGCGAGCAGTACTTC. Amino acids: CASSLRGGHGEQYF.

This chain connects TRBV28 to TRBJ2-7, with D perhaps matching TRBD2 (6 bases). Between the trimmed V and J ends, which lost 6 bases and 1 base, there was a span of 22 bases. The CDR3 is made up of 17 amino acids. The V gene's germline CDR1 is MDHEN and CDR2 SYDVKM. CDR3 region: CASSRAVSAGKSYEQYF. The CDR3 DNA reads as TGTGCCAGCAGCCGCGCGGTCTCGGCGGGAAAGTCCTACGAGCAGTACTTC.

The chain recombines TRBV9 with TRBJ1-3, with TRBD1 identical over 8 bases. Per the germline V gene, CDR1 is SGDLS and CDR2 is YYNGEE. V shed 3 bases, J shed 8 bases, and the junction held 13 bases outside the gene matches. This CDR3 has 16 amino acids. CDR3 nucleotide sequence: TGTGCCAGCAGCGCCGGACAGGGTATTAAGTGGGACACCATATATTTT. Its protein product is CASSAGQGIKWDTIYF.

This chain connects TRBV29-1 to TRBJ2-7; D remains unclear. The CDR3 extends over 11 amino acids. Germline-derived CDR1 and CDR2 are SQVTM and ANQGSEA. V was pared by 2 bases and J by 4 bases, with 6 bases between. The CDR3 is CSVEFSYEQYF. The CDR3 coding sequence is TGCAGCGTTGAATTTTCTTACGAGCAGTACTTC.

The CDR3 region is CATSGSDEQFF. In DNA form, the CDR3 reads TGTGCCACCTCCGGATCTGATGAGCAGTTCTTC. The chain combines TRBV28 with TRBJ2-1, with D uncertain. The length of the CDR3 is 11 residues. Germline values: CDR1 MDHEN, CDR2 SYDVKM. Trimming left V 10 bases short and J 8 bases short, with 12 bases between.

V is TRBV5-6 and J is TRBJ1-2; no definite D call. The V gene's germline CDR1 is SGHDT and CDR2 YYEEEE. The germline V and J ends were trimmed by 0 bases and 5 bases, with 11 bases remaining between them. CDR3 length: 14 amino acids. The DNA for the CDR3 is TGTGCCAGCAGCTTGGATAGGCATATTTATGGCTACACCTTC. It yields the protein CASSLDRHIYGYTF.